This is a list of T cell receptor beta chains from one sample in a study of OX40 agonist ivuxolimab in advanced cancers. TCRdb's table, derived via immunoSEQ multiplex PCR, lists solely in-frame clones and lacks some. This sample has some 78,000 clones; about 90% occur once, and the top ten carry around 2.8%. The source material was CD4+ or CD8+ T cells sorted from blood, sampled in a trial of the OX40 agonist ivuxolimab. All receptors come from an adult with an advanced solid tumor such as melanoma, head and neck, liver or kidney cancer. Both conserved end residues are part of each CDR3.

cdr3_length,j_call,v_call,cdr3_aa
19,TRBJ2-4,TRBV4-1,CASSLRQNREPLAKNIQYF
14,TRBJ2-2,TRBV11-2,CASSSRVTSGELFF
13,TRBJ2-1,TRBV5-1,CASSSLVDNEQFF
16,TRBJ1-5,TRBV6-1,CASSEALGQGNQPQHF
12,TRBJ2-1,TRBV5-1,CASSSRASEQFF
16,TRBJ2-1,TRBV2,CATWETGTSYSYEQFF
15,TRBJ1-2,TRBV18,CASSPIGTGADGYTF
16,TRBJ2-2,TRBV7-2,CASSFVGGSVTGELFF
12,TRBJ1-1,TRBV5-8,CASSWDRSEAFF
14,TRBJ1-5,TRBV29-1,CSVKQGAGNQPQHF
18,TRBJ2-1,TRBV28,CASSSSLGTSGRAYEQFF
15,TRBJ1-2,TRBV6-1,CASSEGQGSIYGYTF
13,TRBJ1-6,TRBV6-5,CASSYLRNSPLHF
14,TRBJ1-6,TRBV5-1,CASSLGQGDSPLHF
14,TRBJ1-2,TRBV7-2,CASDSGTGHSGYTF
16,TRBJ2-1,TRBV4-2,CASSQDNRATYNEQFF
13,TRBJ2-7,TRBV6-1,CAAQAWGHYEQYF
15,TRBJ1-2,TRBV25-1,CASSAYDRVNYGYTF
14,TRBJ2-1,TRBV19,CATERGGYVNEQFF
16,TRBJ2-1,TRBV9,CASSVAPGRDYNEQFF
13,TRBJ1-2,TRBV6-6,CASSPSFSAGYTF
19,TRBJ1-1,TRBV4-1,CASSQDERRRGGMNTEAFF
15,TRBJ2-7,TRBV5-1,CASSLIPGQSNEQYF
14,TRBJ1-4,TRBV7-2,CASSPRTANEKLFF
14,TRBJ2-5,TRBV7-6,CASSPGGGGETQYF
17,TRBJ1-3,TRBV7-9,CASSSTQASYSGNTIYF
13,TRBJ1-5,TRBV29-1,CSVVGGYNQPQHF
16,TRBJ2-7,TRBV6-5,CASSYQGLSNSYEQYF
14,TRBJ1-6,TRBV5-1,CASSLTPGKSPLHF
13,TRBJ2-7,TRBV6-1,CASSWTHSYEQYF
15,TRBJ1-5,TRBV15,CATSRDPGRGQPQHF
13,TRBJ1-2,TRBV6-1,CASSPNGVGGYTF
16,TRBJ2-7,TRBV19,CASSSLGDRGTYEQYF
14,TRBJ1-3,TRBV5-1,CASSISGSGNTIYF
15,TRBJ2-2,TRBV19,CASRLTGAGTGELFF
14,TRBJ2-2,TRBV27,CASSLNRNTGELFF
16,TRBJ2-2,TRBV9,CASSARGLENTGELFF
12,TRBJ2-2,TRBV28,CASSLLGRELFF
20,TRBJ1-3,TRBV10-1,CASSDTNRDARSLSGNTIYF
15,TRBJ2-3,TRBV27,CASSPTSGHADTQYF
16,.,TRBV9,CASSPRASGVSYEQYF
13,TRBJ1-1,TRBV10-3,CAISEHTRTEAFF
16,TRBJ1-5,TRBV18,CASSTSTGNSNQPQHF
11,TRBJ1-1,TRBV20-1,CSASEGRGAFF
16,TRBJ2-7,TRBV15,CATSRGLIERRYEQYF
15,TRBJ2-4,TRBV7-8,CASSSPRGPANIQYF
14,TRBJ1-2,TRBV6-1,CASSDRQGSRGYTF
14,TRBJ2-1,TRBV2,CASSDRDRGDEQFF
14,TRBJ2-1,TRBV5-1,CASSSGLGNNEQFF
16,TRBJ2-2,TRBV19,CASSGPRHGATGELFF
14,TRBJ1-1,TRBV15,CATSKPRGGTEAFF
15,TRBJ2-2,TRBV6-6,CASSLAGGNTGELFF
14,TRBJ1-5,TRBV6-5,CASSGGPRGQPQHF
17,TRBJ2-7,TRBV7-6,CASSSIADLAGGYEQYF
16,TRBJ2-6,TRBV18,CASSPAGGFGANVLTF
14,TRBJ2-1,TRBV5-1,CASSLAQGVGEQFF
14,TRBJ1-6,TRBV18,CASSFGTENSPLHF
16,TRBJ2-2,TRBV4-1,CASSHFRTGRAGELFF
22,TRBJ2-1,TRBV18,CASSPQKLMEAGLFGSYNEQFF